This T cell receptor (beta chain) was documented in a study of monozygotic twins with inflammatory bowel disease. The CDR3 extends over 17 amino acids. CDR1 is DFQATT and CDR2 is SNEGSKA in the germline V gene (reference sequence). Reanalyzing the 5' RACE reads, TCRdb keeps one entry per CDR3 protein, without DNA. Its clone listing holds under 200,000 distinct CDR3 sequences. Sample: blood. This receptor was identified in a human donor with ulcerative colitis or Crohn's disease, or a healthy co-twin of an affected twin (not recorded which). The V call is TRBV20-1, the J call TRBJ2-2; TCRdb lists TRBD2, though no DNA is available to test this call. The CDR3 region is CSASRGSGRAETGELFF.